The next 27 T cell receptor beta chains were all read from a single sample in a study of cytomegalovirus exposure and HLA in healthy donors (dated by TCRdb to 2015 to 2018). Library creation used the immunoSEQ multiplex PCR assay. A mixture of 60 forward primers for TCR Vbeta segments and 13 reverse primers for TCR Jbeta segments was used in the multiplex PCR. TCRdb retrieved this table from immuneACCESS and kept in-frame rearrangements only. Not all clones are present; in checked studies, unresolved V genes account for under half, and no reason is known for the remainder. Recorded for this sample are about 190,000 clones; more than 80% of them occurred a single time. The leading ten clones occupy about 2.4% of the sample. What was sequenced was PBMCs. Source of these receptors: a woman between 45 and 65 years old in good health and CMV-seropositive.

The genes are TRBV7-9 and TRBJ2-5; D gene unclear. This CDR3 region has 10 residues. From germline, CDR1 is SEHNR and CDR2 FQNEAQ (reference sequence). The V end lost 4 bases, the J end lost 5 bases, and 2 bases lay between the germline ends. The CDR3 DNA reads as TGTGCCAGCAGCTCGGAGACCCAGTACTTC. Translated: CASSSETQYF.

The genes are TRBV21-1 and TRBJ2-7; the listed D gene, TRBD2, was not tested against the DNA. TRBV21-1 is noted as a pseudogene. The CDR3 has 15 residues. The CDR3 protein is CASSGVAGGPAEQYF. In DNA form, the CDR3 reads TGTGCCAGCAGCGGAGTAGCGGGGGGTCCTGCCGAGCAGTACTTC.

The count of this clone is one. The junction shows a germline mismatch at one end, possibly a read error. The chain has TRBV4-1 and TRBJ2-2; 8 nucleotides align to TRBD2. The CDR3 is 14 residues long. The germline V gene encodes CDR1 MGHRA and CDR2 YSYEKL. The CDR3 DNA is TGTGCCAGCAGCCCGACTAGCGCACCCGGGGAGCTGTTTTTT. It yields the protein CASSPTSAPGELFF.

The rearrangement links TRBV9 to TRBJ1-5, with 8 bases matching TRBD1. The germline V gene encodes CDR1 SGDLS and CDR2 YYNGEE. V gave up 4 bases and J gave up 3 bases; unmatched junction bases: 6. CDR3 length: 15 amino acids. The CDR3 is CASSQTGGYNQPQHF. The CDR3 coding sequence is TGTGCCAGCAGCCAAACAGGGGGATACAATCAGCCCCAGCATTTT.

This clone showed up just once. The CDR3, as DNA: TGTGCCTGGAGTCAGGGGACAAGGAACACTGAAGCTTTCTTT. Amino acids: CAWSQGTRNTEAFF. The genes are TRBV30 and TRBJ1-1; D possibly corresponds to TRBD1 (6 bases). The CDR3 extends over 14 amino acids. The V end lost 2 bases, the J end lost 1 base, and 11 bases lay between the germline ends. Germline V lookup: CDR1 GTSNPN, CDR2 SVGIG (reference sequence).

The chain is built from TRBV7-2 and TRBJ2-7; 9 bases align to TRBD2. CDR3 length: 15 amino acids. CDR1 SGHTA and CDR2 FQGNSA come from the germline V gene. V was pared by 6 bases and J by 4 bases, with 10 bases of the junction left unmatched. This chain's CDR3 is CASRDPTSGTYEQYF. The CDR3 nucleotides are TGTGCCAGCAGGGACCCGACTAGCGGCACTTACGAGCAGTACTTC.

The genes are TRBV28 and TRBJ1-1; D possibly corresponds to TRBD1 (5 bases). Germline V gene data show CDR1 as MDHEN and CDR2 as SYDVKM. The CDR3 is 16 residues long. Trimming stripped 4 bases from V and 0 bases from J, with 15 bases between. CDR3 in DNA: TGTGCCAGCAGTTCCAACAGGTGGAACATGAACACTGAAGCTTTCTTT. Its translation is CASSSNRWNMNTEAFF.

For this clone: Other DNA sequences within the sample encode an identical CDR3. The chain combines TRBV5-4 with TRBJ2-5, with D maybe TRBD2 (7 bases). The germline V gene encodes CDR1 SGHNT and CDR2 YYREEE (reference sequence). V lost 7 bases and J lost 1, with 14 bases in between. This CDR3 is built from 14 residues. As DNA, the CDR3 is TGTGCCAGCTCAGAGGGGGGGACCCAAGAGACCCAGTACTTC. Protein sequence: CASSEGGTQETQYF.

The chain carries TRBV7-2 and TRBJ2-7; D is undetermined. The CDR3 has 14 residues. CDR1 is SGHTA and CDR2 is FQGNSA in the germline V gene. Trimming took 6 bases from V and 1 from J, leaving 13 bases between them. The CDR3 loop reads CASRPYGGSYEQYF. The CDR3 nucleotides are TGTGCCAGCAGACCATATGGCGGTTCCTACGAGCAGTACTTC.

This chain connects TRBV5-4 to TRBJ1-1; 9 bases match TRBD1. The junction had 6 bases not matched to a gene; V was cut back by 4 bases and J by 5 bases. Per germline, CDR1 SGHNT and CDR2 YYREEE (reference sequence). The CDR3 consists of 14 residues. CDR3 DNA sequence: TGTGCCAGCAGCATACAGGGGGCCGGAACTGAAGCTTTCTTT. Amino acids: CASSIQGAGTEAFF.

The chain recombines TRBV4-3 with TRBJ2-7, with 13 bases lining up with TRBD2. V lost 3 bases, J lost 5 bases, and 4 bases stayed unmatched. From germline, CDR1 is LGHNA and CDR2 YSLEER. The CDR3 length is 15 residues. The CDR3 protein is CASSHNGLAGDEQYF. The CDR3 DNA reads as TGCGCCAGCAGCCATAACGGACTAGCGGGGGACGAGCAGTACTTC.

The chain has TRBV21-1 and TRBJ1-2; the DNA was not compared with TRBD1, the D call given in the table. TRBV21-1 is deemed a pseudogene. This CDR3 has 14 amino acids. The chain's CDR3 is CASEPGQGRDGYTF. The CDR3 nucleotides read TGTGCCAGCGAACCGGGACAGGGGCGCGATGGCTACACCTTC.

V is TRBV7-9 and J is TRBJ2-1, with D hard to call. Per the germline V gene, CDR1 is SEHNR and CDR2 is FQNEAQ (reference sequence). The CDR3 sequence is 12 residues long. V dropped 4 bases and J dropped 4 bases, with 5 bases sitting between them. Here the CDR3 reads CASSSLYNEQFF. DNA for the CDR3: TGTGCCAGCAGCTCCCTTTACAATGAGCAGTTCTTC.

This clone showed up just a few times. This chain links TRBV4-1 with TRBJ2-2; 11 bases agree with TRBD1. This CDR3 is 15 amino acids long. With 3 bases clipped from V and 7 bases from J, the junction kept 4 bases outside the gene matches. Germline V CDR1 and CDR2: MGHRA, YSYEKL. The CDR3 bases are TGCGCCAGCAGCCAGGGGACAGGGGGAATCGGGGAGCTGTTTTTT. Amino acid sequence: CASSQGTGGIGELFF.

V usage is TRBV27 and J usage is TRBJ1-6; D possibly corresponds to TRBD1 (5 bases). Trimming removed 5 bases from V and 10 bases from J, with 12 bases in between. CDR3 size: 13 residues. From germline, CDR1 is MNHEY and CDR2 SMNVEV (reference sequence). The CDR3 spells CASSRAGQSPLHF. As DNA, the CDR3 is TGTGCCAGCAGTCGAGCAGGGCAATCACCCCTCCACTTT.

The gene calls are TRBV11-2 and TRBJ1-2, with D possibly matching TRBD1 (5 bases). This CDR3 contains 15 residues. The germline V gene encodes CDR1 SGHAT and CDR2 FQNNGV. V dropped 0 bases and J dropped 4 bases, with 12 bases sitting between them. Here the CDR3 reads CASSLDRQGPYGYTF. CDR3 bases: TGTGCCAGCAGCTTAGATCGGCAGGGCCCCTATGGCTACACCTTC.

Only one count was recorded for this clone. The chain combines TRBV7-2 with TRBJ2-7; possible D gene TRBD1, 6 bases. Germline V gene lookup returns CDR1 SGHTA and CDR2 FQGNSA. This CDR3 is 13 amino acids long. With 2 bases removed from V and 3 bases from J, the gap between germline ends came to 8 bases. The CDR3 region is CASSLKDSYEQYF. CDR3 nucleotide sequence: TGTGCCAGCAGCTTAAAGGACAGCTACGAGCAGTACTTC.

The J gene is TRBJ1-1, the V gene TRBV5-6, with no clear D. The CDR3 is 13 amino acids. Germline V gives CDR1 SGHDT, CDR2 YYEEEE. With 0 bases removed from V and 6 bases from J, the gap between germline ends came to 9 bases. As DNA, the CDR3 is TGTGCCAGCAGCTTGGCCGGAGACGCTGAAGCTTTCTTT. This encodes CASSLAGDAEAFF.

The chain joins TRBV4-2 to TRBJ2-1; 8 nucleotides align to TRBD2. The germline CDR1 and CDR2 sequences are LGHNA and YNFKEQ. Germline trimming cut 4 bases from V and 3 bases from J; bases unmatched to any gene: 14. The CDR3 loop spans 18 amino acids. The CDR3 is CASSPRLAIGAGYNEQFF. The CDR3 DNA sequence: TGTGCCAGCAGCCCCCGACTAGCGATTGGGGCGGGCTACAATGAGCAGTTCTTC.

The J gene is TRBJ1-1, the V gene TRBV4-2; a possible D gene is TRBD1 (5 bases). The germline CDR1 and CDR2 sequences are LGHNA and YNFKEQ. The CDR3 loop spans 16 amino acids. Trimming left V 1 base short and J 0 bases short, with 12 bases between. The CDR3 region has the DNA TGTGCCAGCAGCCAAGGGAGGGGCGGGGTGAACACTGAAGCTTTCTTT. Translated, it gives CASSQGRGGVNTEAFF.

The CDR3 bases are TGTGCCAGCAGCCAAGAGGTCACTAGCTTGAGGGAGACCCAGTACTTC. This sequence encodes CASSQEVTSLRETQYF. V gene TRBV4-2 combines with J gene TRBJ2-5; perhaps TRBD2 as D (6 bases). The CDR3 is 16 residues long. CDR1 is LGHNA and CDR2 is YNFKEQ in the germline V gene. V shed 0 bases and J shed 5 bases, with 16 bases lying between them.

This chain links TRBV5-1 with TRBJ2-3, with a tentative D call TRBD1 (5 bases). Deletions cut 7 bases from V and 9 bases from J, with 21 bases between. CDR3 length equals 14 residues. Germline loops: CDR1 SGHRS, CDR2 YFSETQ. In DNA form, the CDR3 reads TGCGCCAGCGAGACCCGCCCAGGGTCACAAACGCAGTATTTT. Encoded protein: CASETRPGSQTQYF.

This clone was recorded once. V gene TRBV7-9 combines with J gene TRBJ2-1; possibly TRBD1 for D (5 bases). The length of the CDR3 is 14 residues. Deletions cut 2 bases from V and 4 bases from J, with 9 bases between. CDR1 SEHNR and CDR2 FQNEAQ come from the germline V gene (reference sequence). This CDR3 reads CASSLSTGYNEQFF. The DNA for the CDR3 is TGTGCCAGCAGCTTAAGCACAGGTTACAATGAGCAGTTCTTC. The variable domain in full, completed from reference TRBV7-9 and TRBJ2-1, reads DTGVSQNPRHKITKRGQNVTFRCDPISEHNRLYWYRQTLGQGPEFLTYFQNEAQLEKSRLLSDRFSAERPKGSFSTLEIQRTEQGDSAMYLCASSLSTGYNEQFFGPGTRLTVL.

In regard to this clone: The junction departs from the called germline gene at one end, perhaps through a read error. The chain combines TRBV7-9 with TRBJ1-1; tentative D call: TRBD1 (5 bases). Germline lookup yields CDR1 SEHNR and CDR2 FQNEAQ (reference sequence). There are 18 residues in the CDR3. This chain's CDR3 is CSSSSGGMGGTMNTEAFF. The CDR3 DNA sequence: TGTTCCAGCAGCTCTGGGGGGATGGGGGGAACTATGAACACTGAAGCTTTCTTT.

The rearrangement links TRBV11-3 to TRBJ2-3; 7 bases are shared with TRBD1. This CDR3 comprises 15 residues. The J segment lost 5 bases and the V segment lost 1 base, leaving 6 bases of the junction unmatched. The germline V gene encodes CDR1 SGHNT and CDR2 YENEEA. CDR3 in amino acids: CASSLGDRVEDTQYF. The CDR3 DNA reads TGTGCCAGCAGCTTAGGTGACAGGGTGGAAGATACGCAGTATTTT. Full variable domain (outside the CDR3, taken from reference TRBV11-3 and TRBJ2-3): EAGVVQSPRYKIIEKKQPVAFWCNPISGHNTLYWYLQNLGQGPELLIRYENEEAVDDSQLPKDRFSAERLKGVDSTLKIQPAELGDSAVYLCASSLGDRVEDTQYFGPGTRLTVL.

This sequence joins TRBV6-6 and TRBJ1-1; TRBD1 aligns across 9 bases. CDR3 size: 13 residues. J lost 1 base, V lost 7 bases, and 1 base had no gene match. In germline, CDR1 is MNHNY, CDR2 SVGAGI (reference sequence). For the CDR3, the DNA is TGTGCCAGCACGGACAGGGGGAACACTGAAGCTTTCTTT. It encodes CASTDRGNTEAFF.

V is TRBV6-5 and J is TRBJ2-4; TRBD1 agrees at 7 bases. V gave up 7 bases and J gave up 7 bases; unmatched junction bases: 7. This CDR3 comprises 13 residues. Germline loops: CDR1 MNHEY, CDR2 SVGAGI. The CDR3 loop reads CASTKTGENIQYF. CDR3 bases: TGTGCCAGCACAAAAACAGGGGAGAACATTCAGTACTTC.